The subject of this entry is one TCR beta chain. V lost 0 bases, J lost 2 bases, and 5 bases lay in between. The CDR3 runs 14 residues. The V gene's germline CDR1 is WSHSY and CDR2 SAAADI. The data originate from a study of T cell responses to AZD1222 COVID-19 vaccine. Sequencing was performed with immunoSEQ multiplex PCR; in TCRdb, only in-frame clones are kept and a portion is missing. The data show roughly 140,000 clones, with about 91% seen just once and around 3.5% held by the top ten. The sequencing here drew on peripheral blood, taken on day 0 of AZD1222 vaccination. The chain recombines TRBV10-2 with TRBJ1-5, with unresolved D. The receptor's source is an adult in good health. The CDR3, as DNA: TGCGCCAGCAGTGAGTCAGGCGGCAATCAGCCCCAGCATTTT. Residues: CASSESGGNQPQHF.